This TCR beta chain is drawn from a study of blood T cell repertoires in COVID-19. Original data processing: Quantification of nucleated cells was approximated via reference gene primer amplification. The data were produced by immunoSEQ multiplex PCR, yet TCRdb's version contains in-frame clones alone and is incomplete. The D gene and trimming were derived from the DNA, and the V and J assignments and clone size from that table. The profile shows some 200,000 clones, around 83% of them singletons. CDR1 and CDR2 (germline): SEHNR, FQNEAQ (reference sequence). Trimming shortened V by 6 bases and J by 10 bases, and 15 bases separated the two germline ends. The CDR3 extends over 13 amino acids.

The J gene is TRBJ1-4, the V gene TRBV7-9; D might be TRBD1 (5 bases). The source material was peripheral blood. This TCR was sampled from a human donor in a cohort sampled during active COVID-19. CDR3 in DNA: TGTGCCAGCAGTTTGGAGGGTCAGGGAAAACTGTTTTTT. It yields the protein CASSLEGQGKLFF. Variable domain in full (rest from reference TRBV7-9 and TRBJ1-4): DTGVSQNPRHKITKRGQNVTFRCDPISEHNRLYWYRQTLGQGPEFLTYFQNEAQLEKSRLLSDRFSAERPKGSFSTLEIQRTEQGDSAMYLCASSLEGQGKLFFGSGTQLSVL.